Listed here is a single TCR beta chain. The antigen is not known. If patients had autoimmune disease history or systemic immunosuppression, they were excluded. The germline V gene encodes CDR1 SGDLS and CDR2 YYNGEE. The length of the CDR3 is 15 residues. The V end lost 1 base, the J end lost 1 base, and 8 bases lay between the germline ends. These data originate in a study of OX40 agonist ivuxolimab in advanced cancers. Study-level points and caveats: Clones of CD4+ and CD8+ blood T cells grew by week 6 at doses of 0.1 to 3.0 mg/kg.

Using immunoSEQ multiplex PCR, the repertoire was profiled, and TCRdb retains in-frame clones only, with some absent. The repertoire holds around 70,000 clones, with about 82% as singletons. The chain employs TRBV9 and TRBJ2-2; no firm D call. This specimen consisted of CD4+ or CD8+ T cells sorted from blood, obtained in a trial of the OX40 agonist ivuxolimab. The source is an adult with an advanced solid tumor such as melanoma, head and neck, liver or kidney cancer. CDR3 sequence: CASSVTALNTGELFF. The CDR3 nucleotides read TGTGCCAGCAGCGTAACTGCCCTGAACACCGGGGAGCTGTTTTTT.